This T cell receptor (beta chain) appears in the sequencing data of a study of radiation and T cells in renal cell carcinoma (dated by TCRdb to 2020 to 2021). Broadly, across the study: Samples were obtained from a clinical trial, in which 15 Gy stereotactic body radiation therapy was delivered to primary renal cell carcinomas and nephrectomy was performed 4 weeks later. In total, roughly 52 samples, comprising around 26 tumors and some 27 peripheral blood samples, were subjected to TCR beta sequencing. Across all 50 or so samples, several million unique CDR3 nucleotide sequences, encoding roughly 3 million unique CDR3 amino acid sequences, were identified.

Details on this clone: Its binding antigen is unknown. Base qualities are not recorded, but no much larger clone differs from it by a single base.

TCR beta libraries were generated from genomic DNA with the immunoSEQ kit, following the manufacturer's recommendations. For library preparation, a first multiplex PCR was performed with proprietary primers, followed by a second PCR in which unique barcodes were added, and bead cleanups were performed after each round. Each sample batch included a kit-provided positive control reaction and a negative control reaction. The final libraries were assessed on an Agilent 4200 TapeStation D1000 ScreenTape, pooled by volume, and quantified by qPCR. Sequencing was performed on an Illumina NextSeq500 with a MidOutput 150-cycle cartridge, and 156 Read1 and 15 Index1 cycles were run with kit custom primers. The pooled library was loaded at 0.8 to 1 pM with a roughly 20% PhiX control spike-in. The source study handled its data this way. The vendor-processed data were analyzed in R, and a clonotype was defined as all T cells that share the same CDR3 nucleotide sequence. In the clone abundance analyses, frequencies were normalized to the 10,000 most abundant clones in each sample. Before analysis, public T cell clones were removed, and these numbered fewer than five per sample on average. An abundance difference of at least 32-fold between compartments was the criterion for calling clonotypes tumor-enriched or baseline blood-enriched. A beta-binomial differential abundance model was applied to find clonotypes that expanded or contracted between blood time points. The Baroni-Urbani and Buser coefficient was used to measure tumor-blood repertoire similarity, and groups were compared with two-tailed Wilcoxon tests in R. TCRdb took over this immuneACCESS table, retaining in-frame rearrangements with V and J assigned. Such tables are incomplete; in checked studies, under half of the missing clones stem from an unresolved V gene, and the remainder is unexplained. The D gene and trimming were derived from the DNA, and the V and J assignments and clone size from that table. The sample table holds some 72,000 clones, of which more than 75% were seen once. The ten largest clones add up to 5.8% of the sample.

V is clipped by 7 bases and J by 0 bases, and the sequence between their germline boundaries is 19 bases long. The CDR1 and CDR2 encoded by the germline V gene are MDHEN and SYDVKM. The CDR3 covers 17 residues, taking in both the cysteine and the phenylalanine. The sequence is cut down to CDR3 DNA, 51 bases in frame from base 1. Overall study results and their limits: No pretreatment tumor biopsies were available, so the baseline intratumoral presence of clonotypes could not be determined. Changes in the blood repertoire were not tracked past 4 weeks after treatment. In blood, the top tumor clonotypes increased from baseline to 2 weeks after radiation and then shrank by 4 weeks, which suggests a temporary expansion of tumor-resident clones. Effects of radiation dose or scheduling on the TCR repertoire could not be addressed with the single-armed trial design.

In light of the paper, this sample's time point label describes: blood 2 weeks post-SBRT. Sample treatment or condition, as interpreted from the label and publication: 15 Gy SBRT to primary tumor, nephrectomy 4 weeks later. To track tumor-enriched clonotypes, serial peripheral blood was sampled from radiation-treated patients at baseline and at 2 weeks and 4 weeks after SBRT. Every patient's renal cell carcinoma showed clear cell pathology. The QIAamp DNA Blood Mini Kit (Qiagen) was used to prepare genomic DNA for TCR sequencing. Only samples passing all quality control checks were included in the analyses.

This sequence uses TRBV28 and TRBJ1-3; a tentative D match to TRBD1 spans 5 bases. This TCR was sampled from a man aged 55 to 70 with renal cell carcinoma. Sequences were derived from blood, sampled from a patient whose treatment included radiotherapy and nephrectomy. This receptor has the CDR3 CASKGGLGVPSGNTIYF. The bases read TGTGCCAGCAAGGGCGGGTTAGGGGTCCCCTCTGGAAACACCATATATTTT.